The 8 T cell receptor beta chains presented below share a single source sample, sequenced in a study of Ad26.COV2.S vaccination and SARS-CoV-2 variants. The repertoire was sequenced with immunoSEQ multiplex PCR; TCRdb's copy has only in-frame clones and lacks some. The table lists about 500,000 clones, roughly nine tenths of them singletons. Noted treatment: around 19 received Ad26.COV2.S at low or high dose, single or two shots; a few received placebo; per-sample allocation not given. It was on day 63 after the first vaccine or placebo injection that samples were taken. Here the sequenced sample was peripheral blood, taken in a trial of Ad26.COV2.S vaccine versus placebo. Receptors were obtained from a person aged 18-65 years who received the Ad26.COV2.S COVID-19 vaccine or a placebo.

This chain uses TRBV6-1 with TRBJ2-7; D ambiguous. V lost 3 bases and J lost 6, with 18 bases in between. Germline CDR1 reads MNHNS; CDR2 reads SASEGT. CDR3 length: 15 residues. This CDR3 is CASSEYFLEPLEQYF. In DNA form, the CDR3 reads TGTGCCAGCAGTGAGTACTTCCTCGAACCGCTCGAGCAGTACTTC.

This clone was seen only once. The chain combines TRBV2 with TRBJ1-1; possible D gene TRBD1, 6 bases. The CDR3 is 14 amino acids. The V gene lost 6 bases and the J gene lost 3 bases, with 14 bases spanning the gap. The germline gives CDR1 SNHLY, CDR2 FYNNEI. The CDR3 loop reads CASSGQGLDTEAFF. The CDR3 nucleotides read TGTGCCAGCAGCGGTCAGGGGTTGGACACTGAAGCTTTCTTT.

The rearrangement joins TRBV5-1 to TRBJ1-5; 8 bases are a match to TRBD1. The CDR3 length is 15 residues. Germline values: CDR1 SGHRS, CDR2 YFSETQ. The V segment lost 5 bases and the J segment 3 bases; nucleotides outside the gene matches: 7. CDR3 sequence reads: CASRPGQGDNQPQHF. The CDR3 bases are TGCGCCAGCAGACCAGGACAGGGAGACAATCAGCCCCAGCATTTT.

This clone was detected only a few times. This sample also contains other DNA sequences that code for the same CDR3. The rearrangement uses TRBV3-1 (or the pseudogene TRBV3-2) and TRBJ1-5; possible D gene TRBD1, 6 bases. V gave up 1 base and J gave up 2 bases, with 6 bases separating them. In germline, CDR1 is LGHDT, CDR2 YNNKEL (reference sequence). The CDR3 runs 14 residues. The CDR3 sequence is CASSQAGGNQPQHF. The CDR3 coding sequence is TGTGCCAGCAGCCAAGCAGGGGGCAATCAGCCCCAGCATTTT.

The chain recombines TRBV3-1 (or the pseudogene TRBV3-2) with TRBJ2-5; 7 nucleotides line up with TRBD2. This CDR3 spans 14 amino acids. CDR1 and CDR2 (germline): LGHDT, YNNKEL (reference sequence). V was clipped by 4 bases and J by 5 bases; unmatched bases: 7. This chain's CDR3 is CASSPRLAVETQYF. In DNA form, the CDR3 reads TGTGCCAGCAGCCCCAGGCTAGCGGTGGAGACCCAGTACTTC.

The chain is built from TRBV11-2 and TRBJ2-7; TRBD2 agrees at 8 bases. Germline V gene data show CDR1 as SGHAT and CDR2 as FQNNGV. The CDR3 consists of 18 residues. The trim removed 2 bases at V and 3 bases at J, leaving 15 bases unmatched. The CDR3 bases are TGTGCCAGCAGCTTAAGCCCCAAAACTAGCGGCAAAAGCTACGAGCAGTACTTC. It specifies CASSLSPKTSGKSYEQYF.

V and J are TRBV28 and TRBJ1-4; 10 positions agree with TRBD1. Trimming at V came to 2 bases and at J to 7 bases, leaving 10 bases not matched to a gene. This CDR3 has 17 amino acids. Germline-derived CDR1 and CDR2 are MDHEN and SYDVKM. CDR3 loop: CASSLVRGTGVGEKLFF. CDR3 coding DNA: TGTGCCAGCAGTTTAGTTCGGGGGACAGGGGTAGGTGAAAAACTGTTTTTT.

The chain employs TRBV10-3 and TRBJ2-5; D may be TRBD2 (6 bases). The CDR3 spans 14 residues. Trimming left V 6 bases short and J 5 bases short, with 16 bases between. The V gene's germline CDR1 is ENHRY and CDR2 SYGVKD. This CDR3 is CAISRSGGGETQYF. CDR3 nucleotides: TGTGCCATCAGCCGTAGCGGAGGCGGGGAGACCCAGTACTTC.